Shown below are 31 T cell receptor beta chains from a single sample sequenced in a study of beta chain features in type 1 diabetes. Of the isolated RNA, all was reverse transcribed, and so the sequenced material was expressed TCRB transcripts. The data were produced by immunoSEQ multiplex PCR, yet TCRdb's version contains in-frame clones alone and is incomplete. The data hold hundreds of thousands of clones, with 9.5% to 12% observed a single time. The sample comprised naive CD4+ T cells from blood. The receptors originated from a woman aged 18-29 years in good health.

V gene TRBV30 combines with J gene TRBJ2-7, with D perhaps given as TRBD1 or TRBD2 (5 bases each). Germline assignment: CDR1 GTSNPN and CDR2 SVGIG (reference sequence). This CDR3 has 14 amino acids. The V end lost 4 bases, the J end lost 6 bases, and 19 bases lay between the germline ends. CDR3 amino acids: CAWTWDLRSREQYF. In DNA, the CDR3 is TGTGCCTGGACATGGGACCTTCGTAGTCGCGAGCAGTACTTC.

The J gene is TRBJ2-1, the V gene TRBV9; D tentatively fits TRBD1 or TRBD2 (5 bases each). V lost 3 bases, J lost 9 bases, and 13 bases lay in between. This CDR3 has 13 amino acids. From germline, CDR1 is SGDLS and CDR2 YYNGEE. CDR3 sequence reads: CASSGVLGTEQFF. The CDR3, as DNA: TGTGCCAGCAGCGGAGTCTTGGGGACTGAGCAGTTCTTC.

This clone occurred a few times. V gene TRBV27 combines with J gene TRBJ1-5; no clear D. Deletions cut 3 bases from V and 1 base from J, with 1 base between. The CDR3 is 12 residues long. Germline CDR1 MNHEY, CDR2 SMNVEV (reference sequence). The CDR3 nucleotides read TGTGCCAGCAGTTTCAGCAATCAGCCCCAGCATTTT. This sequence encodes CASSFSNQPQHF.

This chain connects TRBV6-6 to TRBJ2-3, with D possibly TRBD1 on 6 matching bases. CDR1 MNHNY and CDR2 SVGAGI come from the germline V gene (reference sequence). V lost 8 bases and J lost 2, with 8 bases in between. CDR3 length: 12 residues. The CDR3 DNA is TGTGCCAGCGAGGGGGACACAGATACGCAGTATTTT. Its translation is CASEGDTDTQYF.

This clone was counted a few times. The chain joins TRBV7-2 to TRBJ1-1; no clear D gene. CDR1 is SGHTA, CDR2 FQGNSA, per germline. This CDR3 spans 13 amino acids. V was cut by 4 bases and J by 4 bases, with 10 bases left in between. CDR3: CASSSAGGTEAFF. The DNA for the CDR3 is TGTGCCAGCAGCTCTGCAGGCGGCACTGAAGCTTTCTTT.

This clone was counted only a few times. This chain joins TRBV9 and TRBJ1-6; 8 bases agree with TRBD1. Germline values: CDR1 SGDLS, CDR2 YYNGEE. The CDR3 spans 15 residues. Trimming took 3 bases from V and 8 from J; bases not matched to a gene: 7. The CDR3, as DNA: TGTGCCAGCAGCGCCAGTAAGACAGGGGATTCACCCCTCCACTTT. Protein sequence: CASSASKTGDSPLHF.

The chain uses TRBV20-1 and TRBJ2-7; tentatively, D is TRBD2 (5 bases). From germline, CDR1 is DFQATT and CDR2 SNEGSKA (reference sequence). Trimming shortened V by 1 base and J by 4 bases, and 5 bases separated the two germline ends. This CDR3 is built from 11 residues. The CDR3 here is CSARGRYEQYV. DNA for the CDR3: TGCAGTGCTAGAGGGAGGTACGAGCAGTACGTC.

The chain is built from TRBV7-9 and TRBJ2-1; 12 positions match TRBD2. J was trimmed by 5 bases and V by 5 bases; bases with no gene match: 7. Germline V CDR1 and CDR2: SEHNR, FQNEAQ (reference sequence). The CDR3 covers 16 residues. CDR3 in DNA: TGTGCCAGCAGCGCCCTAGCGGGAGGGGGCCACAATGAGCAGTTCTTC. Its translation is CASSALAGGGHNEQFF.

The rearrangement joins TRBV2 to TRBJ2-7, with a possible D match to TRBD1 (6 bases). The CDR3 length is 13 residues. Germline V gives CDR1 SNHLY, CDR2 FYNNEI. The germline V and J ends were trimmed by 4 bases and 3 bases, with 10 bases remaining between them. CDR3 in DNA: TGTGCCAGCAGTGGACAGGCCAACTACGAGCAGTACGTC. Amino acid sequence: CASSGQANYEQYV.

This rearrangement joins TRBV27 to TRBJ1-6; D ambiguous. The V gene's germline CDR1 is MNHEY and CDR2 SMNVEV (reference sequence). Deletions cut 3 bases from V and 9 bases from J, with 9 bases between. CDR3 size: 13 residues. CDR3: CASSFRFGSPLHF. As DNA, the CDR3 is TGTGCCAGCAGTTTTAGGTTCGGTTCACCCCTCCACTTT.

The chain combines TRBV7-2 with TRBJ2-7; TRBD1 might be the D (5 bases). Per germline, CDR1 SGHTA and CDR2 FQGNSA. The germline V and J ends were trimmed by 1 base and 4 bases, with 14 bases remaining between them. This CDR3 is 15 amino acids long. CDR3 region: CASSLGQILSYEQYF. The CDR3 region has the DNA TGTGCCAGCAGCTTAGGACAGATCCTTTCGTACGAGCAGTACTTC.

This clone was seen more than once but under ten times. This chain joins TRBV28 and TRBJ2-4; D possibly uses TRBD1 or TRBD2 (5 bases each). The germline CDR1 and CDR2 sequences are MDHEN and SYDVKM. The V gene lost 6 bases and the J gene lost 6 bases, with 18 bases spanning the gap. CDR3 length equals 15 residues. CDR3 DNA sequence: TGTGCCAGCAGCTTCTCCGGGACGCAAAGAAACATTCAGTACTTC. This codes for CASSFSGTQRNIQYF.

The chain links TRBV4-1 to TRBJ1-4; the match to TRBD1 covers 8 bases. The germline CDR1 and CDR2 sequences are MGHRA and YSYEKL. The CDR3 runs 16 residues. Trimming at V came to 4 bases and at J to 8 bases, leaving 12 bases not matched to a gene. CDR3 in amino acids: CASSRPGTGSNEKLFF. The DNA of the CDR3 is TGCGCCAGCAGCCGTCCCGGGACAGGCTCCAACGAAAAACTGTTTTTT.

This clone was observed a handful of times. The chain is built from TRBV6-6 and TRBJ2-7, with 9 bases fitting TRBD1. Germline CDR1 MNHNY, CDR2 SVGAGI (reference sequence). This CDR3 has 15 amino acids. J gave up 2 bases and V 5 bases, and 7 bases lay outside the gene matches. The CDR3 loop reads CASSRGQGETYEQYV. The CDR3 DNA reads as TGTGCCAGCAGTCGGGGACAGGGAGAAACCTACGAGCAGTACGTC.

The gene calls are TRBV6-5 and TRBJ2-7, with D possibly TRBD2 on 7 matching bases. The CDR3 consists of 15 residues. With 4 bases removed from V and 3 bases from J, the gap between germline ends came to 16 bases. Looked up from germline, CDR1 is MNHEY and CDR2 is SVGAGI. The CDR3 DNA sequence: TGTGCCAGCAGTTTGGGGGGGCAGGGTGTCTACGAGCAGTACTTC. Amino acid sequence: CASSLGGQGVYEQYF.

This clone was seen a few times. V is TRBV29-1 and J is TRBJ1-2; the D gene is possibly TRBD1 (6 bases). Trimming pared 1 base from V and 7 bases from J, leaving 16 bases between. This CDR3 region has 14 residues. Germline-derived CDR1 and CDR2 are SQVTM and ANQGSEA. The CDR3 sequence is CSVEGNRVAGGYTF. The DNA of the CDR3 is TGCAGCGTTGAAGGGAACAGGGTTGCTGGTGGCTACACCTTC.

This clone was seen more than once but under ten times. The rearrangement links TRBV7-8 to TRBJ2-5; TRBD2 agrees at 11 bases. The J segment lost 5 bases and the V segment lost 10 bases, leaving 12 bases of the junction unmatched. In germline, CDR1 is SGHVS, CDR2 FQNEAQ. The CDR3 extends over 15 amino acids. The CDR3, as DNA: TGTGCCATAGTGGAGAGACTAGCGGGGCCGGAGACCCAGTACTTC. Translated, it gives CAIVERLAGPETQYF. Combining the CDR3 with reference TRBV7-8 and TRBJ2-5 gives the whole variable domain GAGVSQSPRYKVAKRGQDVALRCDPISGHVSLFWYQQALGQGPEFLTYFQNEAQLDKSGLPSDRFFAERPEGSVSTLKIQRTQQEDSAVYLCAIVERLAGPETQYFGPGTRLLVL.

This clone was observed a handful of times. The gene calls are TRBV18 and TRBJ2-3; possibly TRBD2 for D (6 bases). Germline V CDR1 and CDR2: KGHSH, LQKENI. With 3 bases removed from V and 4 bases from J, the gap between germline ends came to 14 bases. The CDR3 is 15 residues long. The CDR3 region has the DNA TGTGCCAGCTCACCGTACGGGCAGCGGGCAGATACGCAGTATTTT. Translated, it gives CASSPYGQRADTQYF. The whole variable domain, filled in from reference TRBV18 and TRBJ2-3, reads NAGVMQNPRHLVRRRGQEARLRCSPMKGHSHVYWYRQLPEEGLKFMVYLQKENIIDESGMPKERFSAEFPKEGPSILRIQQVVRGDSAAYFCASSPYGQRADTQYFGPGTRLTVL.

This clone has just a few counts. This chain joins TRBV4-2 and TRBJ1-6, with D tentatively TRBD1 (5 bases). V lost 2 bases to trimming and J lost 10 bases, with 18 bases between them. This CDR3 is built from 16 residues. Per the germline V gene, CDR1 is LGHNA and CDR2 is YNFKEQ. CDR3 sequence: CASSQPSGTNGSPLHF. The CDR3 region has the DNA TGTGCCAGCAGCCAACCTTCCGGGACGAATGGCTCACCCCTCCACTTT.

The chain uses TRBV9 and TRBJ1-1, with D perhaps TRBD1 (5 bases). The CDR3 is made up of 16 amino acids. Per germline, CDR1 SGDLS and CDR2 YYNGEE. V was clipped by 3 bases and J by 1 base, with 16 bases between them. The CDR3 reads CASSARGRNRNTEAFF. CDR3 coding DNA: TGTGCCAGCAGCGCCCGGGGGAGGAATAGGAACACTGAAGCTTTCTTT.

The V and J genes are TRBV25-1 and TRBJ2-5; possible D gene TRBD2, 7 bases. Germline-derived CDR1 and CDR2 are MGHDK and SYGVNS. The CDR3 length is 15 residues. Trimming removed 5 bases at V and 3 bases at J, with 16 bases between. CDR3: CASSRGGVGKETQYF. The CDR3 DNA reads TGTGCCAGCAGTCGAGGGGGGGTTGGGAAAGAGACCCAGTACTTC.

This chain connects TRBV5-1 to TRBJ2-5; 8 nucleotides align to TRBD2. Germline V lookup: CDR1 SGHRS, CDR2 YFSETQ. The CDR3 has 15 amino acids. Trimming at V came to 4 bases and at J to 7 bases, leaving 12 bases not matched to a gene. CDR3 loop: CASSAAGTRIRTQYF. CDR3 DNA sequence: TGCGCCAGCAGCGCCGCCGGGACTAGAATTCGGACCCAGTACTTC.

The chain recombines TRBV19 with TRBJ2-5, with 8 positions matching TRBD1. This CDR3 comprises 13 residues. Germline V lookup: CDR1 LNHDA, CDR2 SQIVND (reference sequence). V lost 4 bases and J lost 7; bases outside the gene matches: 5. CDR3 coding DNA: TGTGCCAGTAGTAGGGACAGGTGGCGGACCCAGTACTTC. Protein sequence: CASSRDRWRTQYF.

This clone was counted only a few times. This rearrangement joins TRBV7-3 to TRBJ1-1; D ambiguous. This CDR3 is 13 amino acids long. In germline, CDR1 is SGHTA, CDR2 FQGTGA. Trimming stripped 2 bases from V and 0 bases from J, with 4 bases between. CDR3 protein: CASSLEMNTEAFF. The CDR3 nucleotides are TGTGCCAGCAGCTTAGAGATGAACACTGAAGCTTTCTTT. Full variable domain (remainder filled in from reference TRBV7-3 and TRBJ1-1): GAGVSQTPSNKVTEKGKYVELRCDPISGHTALYWYRQSLGQGPEFLIYFQGTGAADDSGLPNDRFFAVRPEGSVSTLKIQRTERGDSAVYLCASSLEMNTEAFFGQGTRLTVV.

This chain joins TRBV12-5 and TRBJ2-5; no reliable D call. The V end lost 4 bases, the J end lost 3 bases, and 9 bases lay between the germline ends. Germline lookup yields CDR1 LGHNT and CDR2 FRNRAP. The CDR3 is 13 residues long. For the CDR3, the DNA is TGTGCTAGTGGTTCCTCAGAAAAAGAGACCCAGTACTTC. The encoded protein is CASGSSEKETQYF.

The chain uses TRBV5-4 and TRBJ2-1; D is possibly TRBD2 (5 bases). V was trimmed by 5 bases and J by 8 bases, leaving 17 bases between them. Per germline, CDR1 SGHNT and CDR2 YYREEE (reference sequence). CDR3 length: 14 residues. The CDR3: CASREGATDHEQFF. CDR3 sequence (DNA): TGTGCCAGCAGAGAGGGAGCGACGGACCATGAGCAGTTCTTC. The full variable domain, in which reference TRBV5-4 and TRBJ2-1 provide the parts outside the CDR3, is ETGVTQSPTHLIKTRGQQVTLRCSSQSGHNTVSWYQQALGQGPQFIFQYYREEENGRGNFPPRFSGLQFPNYSSELNVNALELDDSALYLCASREGATDHEQFFGPGTRLTVL.

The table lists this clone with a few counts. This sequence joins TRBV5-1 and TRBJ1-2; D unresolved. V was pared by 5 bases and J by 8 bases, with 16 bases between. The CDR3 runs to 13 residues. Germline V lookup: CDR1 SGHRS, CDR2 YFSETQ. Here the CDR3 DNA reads TGCGCCAGCAGACTTAACGGTCACGAAGGCTACACCTTC. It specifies CASRLNGHEGYTF.

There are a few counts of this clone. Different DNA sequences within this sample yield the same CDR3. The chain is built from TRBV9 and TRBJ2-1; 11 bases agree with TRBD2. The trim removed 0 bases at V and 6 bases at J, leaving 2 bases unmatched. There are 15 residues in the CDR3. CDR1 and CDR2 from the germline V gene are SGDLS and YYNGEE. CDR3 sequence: CASSVVLAGVNEQFF. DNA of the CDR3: TGTGCCAGCAGCGTAGTACTAGCGGGAGTCAATGAGCAGTTCTTC.

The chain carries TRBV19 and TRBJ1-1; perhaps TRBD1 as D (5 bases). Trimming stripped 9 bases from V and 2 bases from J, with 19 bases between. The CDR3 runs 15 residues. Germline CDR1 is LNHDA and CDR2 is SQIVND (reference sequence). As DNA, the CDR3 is TGTGCCAGCTGCCGGGACCCCGGGATTAACACTGAAGCTTTCTTT. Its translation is CASCRDPGINTEAFF.

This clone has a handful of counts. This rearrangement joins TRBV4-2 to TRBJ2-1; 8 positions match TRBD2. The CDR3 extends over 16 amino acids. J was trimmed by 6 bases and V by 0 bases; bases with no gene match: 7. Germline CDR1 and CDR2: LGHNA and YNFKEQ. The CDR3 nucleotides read TGTGCCAGCAGCCAAGAAGGAGCGGGGGCGGCCAATGAGCAGTTCTTC. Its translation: CASSQEGAGAANEQFF.

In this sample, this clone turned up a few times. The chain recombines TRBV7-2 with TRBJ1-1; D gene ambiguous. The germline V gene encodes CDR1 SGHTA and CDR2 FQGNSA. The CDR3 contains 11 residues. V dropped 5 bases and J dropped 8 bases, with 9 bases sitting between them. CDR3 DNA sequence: TGTGCCAGCAGCACAAAGACGGAAGCTTTCTTT. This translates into CASSTKTEAFF.